Detailed here is one TCR beta chain. The antigen this receptor binds is unknown. One base away there is no much larger clone; base qualities are not given. The sample's time point label is to be understood as: cycle 2 day 1 (C2D1) of nivolumab. All trial patients had relapsed after autologous stem cell transplantation, with cohorts A, B and C differing in prior brentuximab vedotin exposure. The trial cohort comprised roughly 50 patients with relapsed/refractory classical Hodgkin lymphoma whose best overall responses were complete response, partial response or progressive disease. Trial patients were treated with single-agent nivolumab in the multi-cohort phase II CheckMate 205 trial. An independent review committee assessed best overall response using the 2007 International Working Group response criteria. Trial PBMCs were obtained immediately prior to nivolumab initiation (C1D1) and on therapy at cycle 2 day 1 and cycle 4 day 1. Peripheral blood was collected in 8 mL Vacutainer Cell Preparation Tubes, from which PBMCs were isolated by centrifugation and then cryopreserved.

The Qiagen DNeasy kit was used to extract genomic DNA both from unsorted PBMCs and from the negatively selected CD4+ and CD8+ fractions. TCR beta CDR3 regions were subjected to amplification by immunoSEQ multiplex PCR with primers that anneal to V and J segments. A synthetic immune receptor repertoire was used to minimize amplification bias, and any residual bias was removed computationally once sequencing was done. The original methods were these. Custom Python scripts were used to quantify repertoire diversity as the Shannon entropy index. Unsorted, CD4+ and CD8+ repertoires were examined separately, except in combined analyses, for which CD4+ and CD8+ sequences were merged in silico. Clonal expansion was defined as a frequency increase of at least 2-fold after treatment compared with C1D1, and clones undetected at baseline were assigned a pseudocount of 0.5. Clones with 0 or 1 copy at C1D1 were classified as singleton clones, and clones with 2 or more copies were classified as non-singleton clones. Clones expanded in unsorted samples were labelled as CD4+, CD8+ or unknown by matching protein sequences in sorted samples from the same patient. Diversity changes from C1D1 to C4D1 were tested in paired samples using Wilcoxon tests. Not all clones reach the TCRdb copy of this immuneACCESS table, which keeps in-frame sequences only. Checked studies attribute under half of the gap to unresolved V genes and leave the rest unexplained. V and J calls and clone size are those listed in that table; D and trimming were worked out from the DNA. The sample data list about 28,000 clones, and approximately 81% of these were observed just once. Of the sample, 35% falls within the top ten clones.

This record belongs to a study of PD-1 blockade in classical Hodgkin lymphoma (dated by TCRdb to 2020 to 2021). Regarding the research as a whole: Nivolumab dosing was 3 mg/kg intravenously every 2 weeks, continuing until either disease progression or unacceptable toxicity. To define a peripheral blood immune signature of response to PD-1 blockade in classical Hodgkin lymphoma, the study combined TCR beta sequencing with CyTOF.

General conclusions and limits of the study: A significant rise by C4D1 was seen in CD4+ but not CD8+ TCR diversity (p=0.0027 vs p=0.16), with the rise being most apparent in complete responders (p=0.02). Baseline diversity similar to that of newly diagnosed patients was observed in trial patients achieving complete response, whereas significantly lower diversity was observed in partial responders and progressors. Diversity was lower in patients who began nivolumab less than 1 year after ASCT, so these patients were left out of later analyses to avoid confounding by immune reconstitution. Baseline TCR diversity was reported as lower in newly diagnosed patients than in healthy donors, and lower still in relapsed/refractory patients. Only a single clinical trial cohort was studied, and what caused the repertoire differences, possibly disease activity or prior therapy, remained undefined.

The germline ends are 13 bases apart after V is trimmed by 2 bases and J by 6 bases. Counted from cysteine to phenylalanine, this CDR3 has 14 amino acids. The read is trimmed to its CDR3 DNA, 42 bases read in frame from base 1. According to the germline V gene, CDR1 reads SGHTS and CDR2 reads YDEGEE. The TCR was taken from a human donor with classical Hodgkin lymphoma. The chain is assembled from TRBV5-8 and TRBJ2-3; the D gene cannot be resolved reliably. Source: peripheral blood mononuclear cells (PBMCs), taken before the second cycle of nivolumab. The DNA reads as follows: TGTGCCAGCAGCTTTTCCGGAGATAGGGATACGCAGTATTTT. This sequence encodes CASSFSGDRDTQYF.